This entry describes one TCR beta chain. The antigen is undetermined. The data stem from a study of shared clonotypes between healthy human individuals. Germline trimming cut 4 bases from V and 3 bases from J; bases unmatched to any gene: 5. The CDR3 contains 17 residues. Germline V gives CDR1 SGHTA, CDR2 FQGNSA. For each subset, genomic DNA was distributed in equal portions over several immunoSEQ plates. Repertoires were generated with immunoSEQ multiplex PCR, while TCRdb's copy carries only in-frame clones and drops some. The table includes roughly 1,500,000 clones, 98% detected once. Study-wide points: Around 5% of naive CD4 clonotypes were common to a few donors.

The chain links TRBV7-2 to TRBJ2-2; 13 nucleotides match TRBD2. Sequencing was carried out using naive CD4+ T cells sorted from blood. Subset here: CD45RA+ positively selected. This TCR derives from a man aged 25 to 40 in good health. The CDR3 nucleotides read TGTGCCAGCAGCTCTAGGACTAGCGGGAGATACACCGGGGAGCTGTTTTTT. Translating gives CASSSRTSGRYTGELFF.